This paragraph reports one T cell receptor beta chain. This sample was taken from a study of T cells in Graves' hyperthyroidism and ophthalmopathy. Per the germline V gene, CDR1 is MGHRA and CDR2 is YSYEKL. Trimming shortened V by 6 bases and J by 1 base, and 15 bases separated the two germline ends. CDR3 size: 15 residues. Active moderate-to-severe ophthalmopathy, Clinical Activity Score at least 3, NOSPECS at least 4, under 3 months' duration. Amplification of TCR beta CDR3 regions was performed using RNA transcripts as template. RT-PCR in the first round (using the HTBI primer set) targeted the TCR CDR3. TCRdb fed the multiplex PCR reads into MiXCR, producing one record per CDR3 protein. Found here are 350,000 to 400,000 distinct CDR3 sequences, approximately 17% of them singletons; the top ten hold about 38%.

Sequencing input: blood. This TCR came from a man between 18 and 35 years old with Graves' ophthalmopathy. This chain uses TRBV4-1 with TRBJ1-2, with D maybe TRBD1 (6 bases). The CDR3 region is CASSSMGHNNYGYTF. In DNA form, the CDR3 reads TGCGCCAGCAGTTCGATGGGACACAATAACTATGGCTACACCTTC.